The 26 T cell receptor beta chains in this list originate from one sample, sequenced in a study of response to subunit inactivated influenza vaccine. Using its own MiXCR run on the RT-PCR reads, TCRdb lists one record per CDR3 protein. The data show hundreds of thousands of distinct CDR3 sequences, about 12% seen once. The sequencing here drew on non-naive T cells sorted from PBMCs, taken 14 to 15 days before vaccination. The receptors were sampled from a man in his fifties or sixties who received an inactivated influenza vaccine.

The rearrangement uses TRBV11-2 and TRBJ1-1; D is undetermined. V was shortened by 0 bases and J by 6 bases, with 5 bases between the two germline ends. CDR1 and CDR2 (germline): SGHAT, FQNNGV. The CDR3 sequence is 12 residues long. The CDR3 sequence: CASSLEDSEAFF. The CDR3, as DNA: TGTGCCAGCAGCTTAGAGGATTCTGAAGCTTTCTTT.

At least ten counts were recorded for this clonotype. The gene calls are TRBV12-3 or TRBV12-4 and TRBJ2-3, with D perhaps assigned TRBD1 or TRBD2 (5 bases each). V was pared by 0 bases and J by 3 bases, with 7 bases between. The CDR3 extends over 14 amino acids. CDR3 in DNA: TGTGCCAGCAGTTTAGCGGGGGAAACAGATACGCAGTATTTT. Protein: CASSLAGETDTQYF.

This clonotype was seen at least ten times. V gene TRBV5-1 combines with J gene TRBJ2-7, with D possibly TRBD1 on 6 matching bases. The CDR3 has 14 residues. V was clipped by 3 bases and J by 9 bases, with 19 bases between them. CDR1 and CDR2 (germline): SGHRS, YFSETQ. The CDR3 bases are TGCGCCAGCAGCTGGACCACAGGGAATGAAGCGCAGTACTTC. It codes for CASSWTTGNEAQYF.

The sample holds a few counts of this clonotype. The rearrangement joins TRBV5-1 to TRBJ2-5, with 10 bases identical to TRBD2. Looked up from germline, CDR1 is SGHRS and CDR2 is YFSETQ. The trim removed 0 bases at V and 5 bases at J, leaving 4 bases unmatched. The CDR3 length is 15 residues. The CDR3 loop is CASSLEGLAHETQYF. The CDR3 nucleotides are TGCGCCAGCAGCTTGGAGGGACTAGCGCACGAGACCCAGTACTTC.

This rearrangement joins TRBV5-1 to TRBJ2-1; D possibly corresponds to TRBD1 (6 bases). Germline V lookup: CDR1 SGHRS, CDR2 YFSETQ. This CDR3 has 15 amino acids. Between the trimmed V and J ends, which lost 2 bases and 6 bases, there was a span of 15 bases. CDR3 DNA: TGCGCCAGCAGCTTCGGGCAGGGGCTCGGCAATGAGCAGTTCTTC. Translation: CASSFGQGLGNEQFF.

This clonotype appeared a few times. The chain carries TRBV7-9 and TRBJ2-5; 9 bases align to TRBD1. Germline CDR1 and CDR2: SEHNR and FQNEAQ (reference sequence). After removal of 0 bases from V and 3 bases from J, the junction contained 5 bases not matched to a gene. The CDR3 is made up of 16 amino acids. The CDR3 DNA sequence: TGTGCCAGCAGCTTAGCGAGGACAGGGGCTGAAGAGACCCAGTACTTC. It yields the protein CASSLARTGAEETQYF.

This clonotype was counted ten times or more. The chain joins TRBV4-3 to TRBJ2-1; D not certain. The CDR3 consists of 14 residues. The germline gives CDR1 LGHNA, CDR2 YSLEER. Trimming cost V 0 bases and J 4 bases, with 7 bases left between them. CDR3 nucleotides: TGCGCCAGCAGCCAAGATCGCAGGTACAATGAGCAGTTCTTC. Translated, it gives CASSQDRRYNEQFF.

V is TRBV11-3 and J is TRBJ2-1; TRBD1 agrees at 11 bases. Germline CDR1 reads SGHNT; CDR2 reads YENEEA. The CDR3 length is 14 residues. V lost 4 bases, J lost 9 bases, and 5 bases stayed unmatched. The CDR3 DNA follows: TGTGCCAGCAGCTCGGGACAGGGGGTTGGTGAGCAGTTCTTC. Amino acids: CASSSGQGVGEQFF.

This chain connects TRBV20-1 to TRBJ1-1; tentative D call: TRBD1 (5 bases). This CDR3 spans 16 amino acids. Trimming stripped 0 bases from V and 1 base from J, with 15 bases between. Per germline, CDR1 DFQATT and CDR2 SNEGSKA (reference sequence). The CDR3 sequence is CSARDPAGRPNTEAFF. CDR3 DNA: TGCAGTGCTAGAGACCCGGCGGGACGGCCGAACACTGAAGCTTTCTTT.

V and J are TRBV20-1 and TRBJ1-2, with TRBD1 as a possible D gene (6 bases). The CDR3 is 15 residues long. Germline V lookup: CDR1 DFQATT, CDR2 SNEGSKA (reference sequence). Trimming shortened V by 0 bases and J by 3 bases, and 14 bases separated the two germline ends. CDR3 residues: CSARDTQGPHYGYTF. CDR3 nucleotides: TGCAGTGCTAGAGATACACAGGGACCCCACTATGGCTACACCTTC.

This clonotype appeared a few times. The chain is built from TRBV5-5 and TRBJ2-1, with TRBD2 matching 11 bases. The CDR3 loop spans 15 amino acids. With 0 bases clipped from V and 7 bases from J, the junction kept 3 bases outside the gene matches. Germline lookup yields CDR1 SGHKS and CDR2 YYEKEE (reference sequence). CDR3 DNA sequence: TGTGCCAGCAGCTTGGGACTAGCGGGGAAGAATGAGCAGTTCTTC. Translation gives CASSLGLAGKNEQFF.

The chain couples TRBV27 to TRBJ1-2; the match to TRBD1 covers 7 bases. Trimming took 8 bases from V and 4 from J; bases not matched to a gene: 10. From germline, CDR1 is MNHEY and CDR2 SMNVEV (reference sequence). The CDR3 contains 14 residues. CDR3 DNA: TGTGCCAGCGGATTATCAGGGGGGGCCTATGGCTACACCTTC. Translated, it gives CASGLSGGAYGYTF.

The rearrangement joins TRBV6-2 or TRBV6-3 to TRBJ2-1, with 11 bases identical to TRBD2. Per germline, CDR1 MNHEY and CDR2 SVGEGT. After removal of 0 bases from V and 3 bases from J, the junction contained 4 bases not matched to a gene. The CDR3 has 17 residues. CDR3 bases: TGTGCCAGCAGTTACTCGCCGACTAGCGGGGTCTACAATGAGCAGTTCTTC. It yields the protein CASSYSPTSGVYNEQFF.

There are a few counts of this clonotype. CDR3 residues: CSVGLAVSEQYF. In nucleotides, the CDR3 is TGCAGCGTTGGTCTCGCCGTCAGCGAGCAGTACTTC. The genes are TRBV29-1 and TRBJ2-7; D ambiguous. Germline V lookup: CDR1 SQVTM, CDR2 ANQGSEA. Trimming left V 4 bases short and J 6 bases short, with 13 bases between. The CDR3 is 12 amino acids.

This clonotype has only a few counts. This rearrangement joins TRBV10-3 to TRBJ2-3; 9 positions agree with TRBD2. J was trimmed by 4 bases and V by 6 bases; bases with no gene match: 8. Germline lookup yields CDR1 ENHRY and CDR2 SYGVKD. This CDR3 contains 15 residues. The CDR3 nucleotides are TGTGCCATCAGAAATAGCGGGGGCCAACCAGATACGCAGTATTTT. Protein: CAIRNSGGQPDTQYF.

A few counts support this clonotype. This chain uses TRBV9 with TRBJ1-6, with a weak D call TRBD1 (5 bases). The germline V and J ends were trimmed by 4 bases and 6 bases, with 17 bases remaining between them. CDR1 and CDR2 from the germline V gene are SGDLS and YYNGEE. The CDR3 has 16 residues. The chain's CDR3 is CASSPVGAQGNSPLHF. DNA of the CDR3: TGTGCCAGCAGCCCAGTAGGGGCTCAGGGTAATTCACCCCTCCACTTT.

The sample holds a few counts of this clonotype. This chain links TRBV28 with TRBJ2-2; 10 bases are a match to TRBD1. The germline V gene has CDR1 MDHEN and CDR2 SYDVKM. The CDR3 spans 15 residues. V lost 7 bases to trimming and J lost 8 bases; unmatched junction nucleotides: 10. As DNA, the CDR3 is TGTGCCAGCATTCCTGTGGGACAGGGGAAGGGGGAGCTGTTTTTT. It translates to CASIPVGQGKGELFF. Full variable domain (remainder filled in from reference TRBV28 and TRBJ2-2): DVKVTQSSRYLVKRTGEKVFLECVQDMDHENMFWYRQDPGLGLRLIYFSYDVKMKEKGDIPEGYSVSREKKERFSLILESASTNQTSMYLCASIPVGQGKGELFFGEGSRLTVL.

This clonotype was counted a few times. The rearrangement links TRBV9 to TRBJ2-2, with D possibly being TRBD1 (5 bases). In germline, CDR1 is SGDLS, CDR2 YYNGEE. Deletions cut 6 bases from V and 5 bases from J, with 14 bases between. The CDR3 has 14 residues. The CDR3 spells CASKRDSTTGELFF. CDR3 bases: TGTGCCAGCAAAAGAGACAGTACTACCGGGGAGCTGTTTTTT.

About this clonotype itself: The junction differs from germline at one of its ends, possibly a read error. The chain is built from TRBV12-3 or TRBV12-4 and TRBJ2-1, with 10 bases aligning to TRBD2. The CDR3 extends over 16 amino acids. The CDR3 spells CAGSPPGTSVNNEQFF. CDR3 DNA: TGTGCCGGCAGTCCTCCTGGGACTAGCGTAAACAATGAGCAGTTCTTC.

The chain employs TRBV20-1 and TRBJ1-2; the match to TRBD1 covers 8 bases. The ends lost 3 bases at V and 5 bases at J; junction bases unmatched: 8. The CDR3 covers 14 residues. Looked up from germline, CDR1 is DFQATT and CDR2 is SNEGSKA (reference sequence). In DNA, the CDR3 is TGCAGTGCTAGGTCGACAGGGGAACTGTATGGCTACACCTTC. It encodes CSARSTGELYGYTF.

Ten or more counts support this clonotype. The chain recombines TRBV7-7 with TRBJ2-3; possible D gene TRBD1, 5 bases. CDR1 is SSHAT and CDR2 is FNYEAQ in the germline V gene (reference sequence). V lost 3 bases to trimming and J lost 2 bases, with 12 bases between them. The CDR3 contains 15 residues. The CDR3 nucleotides read TGTGCCAGCAGCTTGGGGCAACGGAACACAGATACGCAGTATTTT. It specifies CASSLGQRNTDTQYF.

Notes on this clonotype: This could be a read error, since a much larger clone is one nucleotide away. This sequence joins TRBV7-2 and TRBJ2-2, with D perhaps matching TRBD2 (5 bases). The length of the CDR3 is 13 residues. Germline CDR1 is SGHTA and CDR2 is FQGNSA. This CDR3 reads CASSLVEAGELLF. In DNA, the CDR3 is TGTGCCAGCAGCTTAGTAGAGGCCGGGGAGCTGTTATTT.

Ten or more counts support this clonotype. The V call is TRBV28, the J call TRBJ1-2; 7 bases are a match to TRBD1. The CDR3 loop spans 16 amino acids. Trimming took 5 bases from V and 4 from J; bases not matched to a gene: 13. Germline V lookup: CDR1 MDHEN, CDR2 SYDVKM. This CDR3 reads CASSGVGQELGYGYTF. The CDR3 DNA follows: TGTGCCAGCAGTGGTGTAGGACAGGAACTTGGCTATGGCTACACCTTC.

Remarks on this clonotype: A much larger clonotype is one base distant, so this may be a read error. The rearrangement links TRBV20-1 to TRBJ2-7; 7 positions match TRBD1. This CDR3 has 15 amino acids. Germline values: CDR1 DFQATT, CDR2 SNEGSKA (reference sequence). DNA for the CDR3: TGCTGTGCTAGAGTCCCGGGACAGCGAACCTACGAGCAGTACTTC. As protein: CCARVPGQRTYEQYF.

This clonotype was observed a few times. The rearrangement uses TRBV6-1 and TRBJ1-6; no clear D. CDR1 and CDR2 from the germline V gene are MNHNS and SASEGT. CDR3 size: 13 residues. Trimming removed 0 bases from V and 9 bases from J, with 6 bases in between. The CDR3 region is CASSEAAVSPLHF. The CDR3 nucleotides read TGTGCCAGCAGTGAAGCGGCAGTTTCACCCCTCCACTTT.

J is TRBJ2-3 and V is TRBV3-1; D is perhaps TRBD2 (5 bases). Germline CDR1 reads LGHDT; CDR2 reads YNNKEL (reference sequence). The CDR3 runs to 18 residues. Deletions cut 4 bases from V and 0 bases from J, with 20 bases between. The CDR3 region is CASSPAGARLASTDTQYF. The CDR3 coding sequence is TGTGCCAGCAGCCCCGCGGGCGCCCGTTTGGCCAGCACAGATACGCAGTATTTT.